This T cell receptor (beta chain) came from a study of human T cells and chemical hapten exposure. Broader study findings: The number of TCRs above 1 in 1000 frequency did not change after DPC sensitization.

The time point: patch test 1, 2 weeks after DPC sensitization. Documented treatment: therapeutic diphenylcyclopropenone sensitization with weekly scalp DPC. Samples of blood were obtained prior to the application of each patch test. Suited to DPC and affected by alopecia, the donors ranged from 18 to 70 years old. In TCRdb, the RACE reads were re-called with MiXCR into one record per CDR3 protein. Among about 360,000 distinct CDR3 sequences listed, roughly 4.8% were seen once. Ten or more counts support this clonotype. Its cognate antigen is unknown. This CDR3 has 14 amino acids. Trimming removed 4 bases from V and 12 bases from J; junction bases left unmatched: 14. Germline loops: CDR1 SEHNR, CDR2 FQNEAQ (reference sequence).

The chain couples TRBV7-9 to TRBJ1-1, with 7 positions matching TRBD1. The sequenced sample was whole blood, obtained in connection with sensitization to the hapten diphenylcyclopropenone (DPC). This clonotype originated in a woman between 50 and 59 years old with alopecia areata. Some clones in this sample may be carry-over from other donors' samples. CDR3 amino acids: CASSSMETGSMPFF. For the CDR3, the DNA is TGTGCCAGCAGCTCTATGGAGACAGGGTCGATGCCTTTCTTT.